The T cell receptor beta chain described here comes from a study of blood T cell repertoires in COVID-19. In the study overall: Spain, Italy and the United States supplied samples that represented acute and convalescent COVID-19.

In the original processing: Cell counts per sample came from amplifying reference gene primers. The data were produced by immunoSEQ multiplex PCR, yet TCRdb's version contains in-frame clones alone and is incomplete. The V and J calls and the clone size are those of that table, but D and trimming were determined from the DNA. The sample contains approximately 280,000 clones, 75% to 90% of which appear only once. With 7 bases removed from V and 12 bases from J, the gap between germline ends came to 30 bases. The CDR3 has 16 residues. The germline V gene has CDR1 MDHEN and CDR2 SYDVKM. This clone was seen only once.

The J gene is TRBJ1-1, the V gene TRBV28, with D unclear. The source is a woman aged 55-75 years with acute or convalescent COVID-19. The sequenced sample consisted of peripheral blood. The CDR3 here is CASTTTLSLGPEKPFF. The CDR3 DNA follows: TGTGCCAGCACCACAACTCTATCGTTGGGCCCCGAAAAGCCTTTCTTT.